The T cell receptor beta chain described here comes from a study of blood T cells in healthy people across ages. Through a sample-barcoded 5' primer and a J-beta primer mix, a second PCR was run for roughly 6 to 12 cycles. Every cDNA molecule carried a tag from a template-switch adaptor bearing 12 random nucleotides. TCRdb itself ran the 5' RACE reads through MiXCR, one entry per CDR3 protein. The data contain some 1.5 million distinct CDR3 sequences, 28% of them seen just once; the ten biggest clones take up roughly 8.2%. Study-wide results and limits: While age rose, TCR beta diversity per million T cells dropped in a roughly linear way.

V lost 5 bases and J lost 2, with 15 bases in between. CDR3 length: 15 amino acids. The V gene's germline CDR1 is MNHEY and CDR2 SMNVEV (reference sequence). Note on this clonotype: What it binds is not known.

The clonotype was recovered from a woman between 25 and 40 years old in good health. The gene calls are TRBV27 and TRBJ1-1; weak D call: TRBD1 (6 bases). Material for sequencing was blood. The CDR3 loop is CASSLRPGGNTEAFF. CDR3 coding DNA: TGTGCCAGCAGTCTTAGACCGGGGGGCAACACTGAAGCTTTCTTT.